This is a list of T cell receptor beta chains from one sample in a study of low-dose radiotherapy and immunotherapy resistance in tumors. TCRdb used MiXCR to reprocess the reads, holding one entry per CDR3 protein. This sample has around 60,000 distinct CDR3 sequences, with around 23% found just once. The specimen was PBMCs, collected after low-dose radiotherapy plus immunotherapy. Receptors originate from a male donor with prostate cancer. Each CDR3 is given with its conserved first and last residue. Each record gives: V gene, D gene, J gene, clone size, CDR3 protein, CDR3 DNA. A D gene is named only where the DNA matches it firmly. The size entry is marked missing in some rows and otherwise reads once, few, many or a size class.

TRBV2	TRBD2	TRBJ2-1	many	CASSPMILAEGNEQFF	TGTGCCAGCAGTCCGATGATCCTAGCGGAGGGTAATGAGCAGTTCTTC
TRBV27	-	TRBJ2-7	many	CASSLVSREQYF	TGTGCCAGCAGTTTAGTTAGCCGCGAGCAGTACTTC
TRBV30	-	TRBJ2-7	-	CAWSVRQVEQYF	TGTGCCTGGAGTGTACGACAGGTCGAGCAGTACTTC
TRBV29-1	-	TRBJ1-1	many	CSGNRGLEAFF	TGCAGCGGAAACCGGGGGCTTGAAGCTTTCTTT
TRBV9	-	TRBJ1-1	-	CASSPAGRGEAFF	TGTGCCAGCAGCCCCGCCGGGAGAGGTGAAGCTTTCTTT
TRBV30	TRBD2	TRBJ2-3	many	CAWSAGTSAYFTDTQYF	TGTGCCTGGAGCGCCGGGACTAGCGCATATTTCACAGATACGCAGTATTTT
TRBV4-3	-	TRBJ2-7	many	CASSQQPLGEQYF	TGCGCCAGCAGCCAACAGCCACTAGGAGAGCAGTACTTC
TRBV2	-	TRBJ2-1	-	CASSHPGGAIYNEQFF	TGTGCCAGCAGCCACCCAGGAGGGGCGATTTACAATGAGCAGTTCTTC
TRBV27	-	TRBJ2-7	many	CASGCYEQYF	TGTGCCAGCGGATGCTACGAGCAGTACTTC
TRBV5-1	-	TRBJ2-2	many	CASSLVSTGELFF	TGCGCCAGCAGCTTGGTGTCAACCGGGGAGCTGTTTTTT
TRBV11-2	-	TRBJ1-1	-	CASTPRGIMNTEAFF	TGTGCCAGTACCCCCCGGGGAATCATGAACACTGAAGCTTTCTTT
TRBV19	-	TRBJ2-4	many	CASSQRRDTAKNIQYF	TGTGCCAGTAGTCAGCGCCGGGACACAGCCAAAAACATTCAGTACTTC
TRBV5-1	TRBD1	TRBJ1-1	many	CAGIMTGMNTEAFF	TGCGCCGGAATAATGACAGGGATGAACACTGAAGCTTTCTTT
TRBV5-1	-	TRBJ1-1	many	CASKAMGQGGTNTEAFF	TGCGCCAGCAAAGCTATGGGGCAGGGCGGGACGAACACTGAAGCTTTCTTT
TRBV5-8	-	TRBJ2-2	-	CASSLAGGISGELFF	TGTGCCAGCAGCTTGGCAGGGGGGATTTCCGGGGAGCTGTTTTTT
TRBV5-1	TRBD1	TRBJ2-7	many	CASSLAGDRNYEQYF	TGCGCCAGCAGCTTGGCCGGGGACAGAAACTACGAGCAGTACTTC
TRBV20-1	TRBD2	TRBJ2-5	few	CSASTSGSVGETQYF	TGCAGTGCTTCGACTAGCGGCTCCGTGGGAGAGACCCAGTACTTC
TRBV5-4	-	TRBJ2-3	-	CASSKERGTDTQYF	TGTGCCAGCAGCAAGGAGAGGGGGACAGATACGCAGTATTTT
TRBV7-9	-	TRBJ2-7	many	CASSLNFGDSLSYEQYF	TGTGCCAGCAGCTTAAATTTTGGGGACTCCCTCTCCTACGAGCAGTACTTC
TRBV19	-	TRBJ1-1	-	CASSFDRRNTEAFF	TGTGCCAGTAGTTTCGACAGGAGGAACACTGAAGCTTTCTTT
TRBV6-1	-	TRBJ1-2	many	CASSELPGWSGYTF	TGTGCCAGCAGTGAACTCCCCGGATGGAGTGGCTACACCTTC
TRBV14	-	TRBJ2-3	many	CASSRRRGRGTDTQYF	TGTGCCAGCAGCCGCCGGAGGGGGCGAGGCACAGATACGCAGTATTTT
TRBV19	-	TRBJ2-1	many	CASSISPVVVGTDQFF	TGTGCCAGTAGTATATCCCCGGTTGTAGTAGGTACCGATCAGTTCTTC
TRBV9	TRBD2	TRBJ2-4	many	CASSGTSGSVGNIQYF	TGTGCCAGCAGCGGGACTAGCGGGAGCGTGGGAAACATTCAGTACTTC
TRBV5-6	-	TRBJ2-3	-	CASSTPLVTDTQYF	TGTGCCAGCAGCACCCCTTTGGTCACAGATACGCAGTATTTT
TRBV24-1	-	TRBJ2-7	many	CATSDGEYF	TGTGCCACCAGTGATGGGGAGTACTTC
TRBV20-1	TRBD2	TRBJ2-1	-	CSFYGGLAGYNEQFF	TGCAGCTTCTACGGGGGACTAGCGGGATACAATGAGCAGTTCTTC
TRBV14	-	TRBJ1-1	-	CASSQFESGATEAFF	TGTGCCAGCAGCCAGTTCGAGTCCGGGGCAACTGAAGCTTTCTTT
TRBV6-5	-	TRBJ2-1	medium-sized	CASTQTGWSSYNEQFF	TGTGCCAGCACCCAGACAGGTTGGAGCTCCTACAATGAGCAGTTCTTC
TRBV5-1	TRBD1	TRBJ1-4	many	CASRGDRSNEKLFF	TGCGCCAGCAGGGGGGACAGAAGCAATGAAAAACTGTTTTTT
TRBV20-1	TRBD1	TRBJ1-5	medium-sized	CSAGETGVGQPQHF	TGCAGTGCTGGCGAAACAGGGGTGGGTCAGCCCCAGCATTTT
TRBV2	TRBD1	TRBJ2-3	many	CAIRDSFTDTQYF	TGTGCCATTCGGGACAGTTTCACAGATACGCAGTATTTT